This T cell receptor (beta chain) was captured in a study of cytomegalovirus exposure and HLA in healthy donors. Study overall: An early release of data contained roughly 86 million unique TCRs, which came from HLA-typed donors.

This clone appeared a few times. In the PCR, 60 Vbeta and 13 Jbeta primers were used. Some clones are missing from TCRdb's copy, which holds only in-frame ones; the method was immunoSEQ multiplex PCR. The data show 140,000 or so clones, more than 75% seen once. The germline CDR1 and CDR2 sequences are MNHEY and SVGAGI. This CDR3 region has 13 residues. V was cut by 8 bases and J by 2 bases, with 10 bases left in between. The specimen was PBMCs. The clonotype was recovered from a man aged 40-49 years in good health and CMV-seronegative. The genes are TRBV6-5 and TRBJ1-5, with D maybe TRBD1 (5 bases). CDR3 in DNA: TGTGCCAGCTCGGGAGGGGGCAATCAGCCCCAGCATTTT. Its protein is CASSGGGNQPQHF.